A selection of T cell receptor beta chains follows, all from one sample in a study of spatial heterogeneity in lung cancer. Each CDR3 protein is one row after TCRdb ran MiXCR on the 5' RACE reads. Here the sample spans around 60,000 distinct CDR3 sequences, more than 7% being singletons. The sample here was PBMCs, taken at surgery. The receptors were sampled from a female donor with early-stage non-small cell lung cancer. Both conserved end residues are part of each CDR3. D genes are given only for firm matches. A row's size may be missing; if present it is once, few, many or a size class.

D gene | clone size | J gene | V gene | CDR3 protein | CDR3 DNA
. | many | TRBJ2-1 | TRBV6-5 | CASSYSEIAGTLDEQFF | TGTGCCAGCAGTTACTCGGAGATTGCTGGGACGCTTGATGAGCAGTTCTTC
TRBD2 | . | TRBJ2-3 | TRBV12-3/TRBV12-4 | CASSLDFGRHGSADTQYF | TGTGCCAGCAGTTTAGACTTCGGGAGGCACGGGTCAGCAGATACGCAGTATTTT
. | few | TRBJ2-1 | TRBV7-9 | CASSLSGGRSYNEQFF | TGTGCCAGCAGCCTTAGTGGGGGCCGCTCCTACAATGAGCAGTTCTTC
TRBD1 | many | TRBJ1-1 | TRBV11-2 | CASSSDRDTEAFF | TGTGCCAGCAGCTCGGACAGGGACACTGAAGCTTTCTTT
. | many | TRBJ2-3 | TRBV5-1 | CASSLGTFTDTQYF | TGCGCCAGCAGCTTGGGAACGTTCACAGATACGCAGTATTTT
TRBD2 | . | TRBJ2-7 | TRBV20-1 | CSAREPLAGGGYEQYF | TGCAGTGCTAGAGAGCCCCTCGCGGGAGGGGGCTACGAGCAGTACTTC
. | few | TRBJ2-2 | TRBV18 | CASRRGSGNTGELFF | TGTGCCAGCCGTCGCGGTAGCGGGAACACCGGGGAGCTGTTTTTT
TRBD1 | few | TRBJ1-2 | TRBV12-3/TRBV12-4 | CASRSIDRAYGYTF | TGTGCCAGCAGGAGCATTGACAGGGCCTATGGCTACACCTTC
. | few | TRBJ1-5 | TRBV20-1 | CSALVGHSNQPQHF | TGCAGTGCTCTCGTGGGACACTCAAATCAGCCCCAGCATTTT
. | . | TRBJ2-1 | TRBV15 | CATSAGRSSRTSSYNEQFF | TGTGCCACCAGCGCCGGACGGTCTAGCCGAACAAGCTCCTACAATGAGCAGTTCTTC
. | . | TRBJ1-5 | TRBV6-1 | CASSEAMSGPQPQHF | TGTGCCAGCAGTGAAGCGATGTCAGGGCCTCAGCCCCAGCATTTT
TRBD2 | . | TRBJ2-1 | TRBV29-1 | CSVLERGPYNEQFF | TGCAGCGTCCTCGAGCGGGGGCCGTACAATGAGCAGTTCTTC
. | many | TRBJ1-1 | TRBV5-1 | CASSLPGDPFEAFF | TGCGCCAGCAGCTTGCCAGGGGATCCATTTGAAGCTTTCTTT
TRBD1 | . | TRBJ1-6 | TRBV12-3/TRBV12-4 | CASTRQGASPLHF | TGTGCCAGCACCCGACAGGGGGCTTCACCCCTCCACTTT
TRBD1 | few | TRBJ1-5 | TRBV19 | CASNTGTGARGAQHF | TGTGCCAGTAACACCGGGACAGGGGCCCGAGGGGCCCAGCATTTT
TRBD2 | . | TRBJ2-3 | TRBV12-3/TRBV12-4 | CASSPGGLVNTQYF | TGTGCCAGCAGTCCGGGGGGTCTCGTGAATACGCAGTATTTT
TRBD2 | . | TRBJ2-1 | TRBV7-9 | CRVPQRELSSYNEQFF | TGTCGAGTCCCCCAGCGGGAGCTGAGCTCCTACAATGAGCAGTTCTTC
. | . | TRBJ2-2 | TRBV2 | CATHGGSTGELFF | TGTGCCACTCATGGGGGCTCCACCGGGGAGCTGTTTTTT
. | . | TRBJ2-7 | TRBV10-3 | CAISESALGGSSYEQYF | TGTGCCATCAGTGAGTCTGCTTTGGGGGGAAGCTCCTACGAGCAGTACTTC
. | . | TRBJ2-7 | TRBV24-1 | CATSRTAGKLSEQYF | TGTGCCACCAGTAGGACGGCCGGGAAGCTCTCCGAGCAGTACTTC
. | few | TRBJ1-1 | TRBV27 | CASSLRERGTEAFF | TGTGCCAGCAGTTTAAGGGAGCGGGGCACTGAAGCTTTCTTT
TRBD1 | many | TRBJ2-5 | TRBV3-1 | CASSRGDREETQYF | TGTGCCAGCAGCCGAGGGGACAGGGAGGAGACCCAGTACTTC
TRBD1 | many | TRBJ1-1 | TRBV20-1 | CSAPGTGGVSNTEAFF | TGCAGTGCTCCCGGGACAGGGGGCGTCTCGAACACTGAAGCTTTCTTT
. | few | TRBJ2-6 | TRBV5-1 | CASSLMSGANVLTF | TGCGCCAGCAGCTTGATGTCTGGGGCCAACGTCCTGACTTTC
. | many | TRBJ2-1 | TRBV3-1 | CASSRGAEQFF | TGTGCCAGCAGCCGAGGGGCCGAGCAGTTCTTC
TRBD2 | few | TRBJ2-3 | TRBV20-1 | CSAREMGAGRTDTQYF | TGCAGTGCTAGAGAGATGGGAGCGGGGCGCACAGATACGCAGTATTTT
. | few | TRBJ2-5 | TRBV5-1 | CASSLAAGEGETQYF | TGCGCCAGCAGCTTGGCCGCAGGGGAGGGAGAGACCCAGTACTTC
. | . | TRBJ1-5 | TRBV24-1 | CATSSGGDVTQHF | TGTGCCACCTCCTCCGGCGGGGATGTGACCCAGCATTTT
. | few | TRBJ2-7 | TRBV7-3 | CASSLQAGESYEQYF | TGTGCCAGCAGCTTACAGGCAGGGGAATCCTACGAGCAGTACTTC
TRBD1 | few | TRBJ1-3 | TRBV12-3/TRBV12-4 | CASSLVGTGSGNTIYF | TGTGCCAGCAGTTTAGTTGGGACAGGGTCAGGAAACACCATATATTTT
. | few | TRBJ2-5 | TRBV24-1 | CATNPGEGPQQETQYF | TGTGCCACCAATCCAGGGGAAGGCCCACAACAAGAGACCCAGTACTTC
TRBD2 | many | TRBJ2-1 | TRBV29-1 | CSERLARFEQFF | TGCAGCGAGCGACTAGCTAGGTTTGAGCAGTTCTTC
. | . | TRBJ1-5 | TRBV7-2 | CASSLARNQPQHF | TGTGCCAGCAGCTTAGCTCGCAATCAGCCCCAGCATTTT
. | few | TRBJ2-1 | TRBV12-2 | CASRLFRQGAAYNEQFF | TGTGCAAGTCGCTTATTTCGGCAGGGGGCCGCTTACAATGAGCAGTTCTTC
TRBD1 | few | TRBJ1-4 | TRBV19 | CASSPNTPGQVASNEKLFF | TGTGCCAGTAGTCCGAACACGCCGGGACAGGTGGCCTCGAATGAAAAACTGTTTTTT
. | many | TRBJ1-3 | TRBV29-1 | CSVEGYDSGNTIYF | TGCAGCGTTGAAGGGTACGACTCTGGAAACACCATATATTTT
. | many | TRBJ1-1 | TRBV28 | CASSSESMRTEAFF | TGTGCCAGCAGTTCAGAGTCCATGCGCACTGAAGCTTTCTTT
TRBD1 | many | TRBJ1-5 | TRBV4-2 | CASSPPSGQANQPQHF | TGTGCCAGCAGCCCCCCCTCGGGACAGGCGAATCAGCCCCAGCATTTT
TRBD1 | few | TRBJ1-6 | TRBV6-1 | CASSARDRVNSPLHF | TGTGCCAGCAGTGCCCGGGACAGGGTAAATTCACCCCTCCACTTT
. | . | TRBJ2-1 | TRBV3-1 | CASSQISGDRAEQFF | TGTGCCAGCAGCCAAATCAGCGGCGACCGGGCGGAGCAGTTCTTC
. | few | TRBJ2-2 | TRBV30 | CAWSIRGGTGELFF | TGTGCCTGGAGCATAAGGGGGGGCACCGGGGAGCTGTTTTTT
TRBD2 | few | TRBJ2-5 | TRBV7-7 | CASSLGGSGGQETQYF | TGTGCCAGCAGCCTCGGGGGATCGGGAGGGCAAGAGACCCAGTACTTC
. | . | TRBJ2-7 | TRBV20-1 | CSVSGSYEQYF | TGCAGTGTCAGCGGTTCCTACGAGCAGTACTTC
TRBD2 | . | TRBJ2-1 | TRBV5-1 | CASSYDGTSGRNEQFF | TGCGCCAGCAGCTACGACGGGACTAGCGGGAGGAATGAGCAGTTCTTC
. | few | TRBJ1-1 | TRBV3-1 | CASSDRNTEAFF | TGTGCCAGCAGCGACAGAAACACTGAAGCTTTCTTT
. | few | TRBJ2-7 | TRBV28 | CASSWAGASLYEQYF | TGTGCCAGCAGTTGGGCCGGGGCTTCACTCTACGAGCAGTACTTC
. | many | TRBJ1-1 | TRBV6-5 | CASSGDGVRAFF | TGTGCCAGCAGTGGAGATGGGGTGAGGGCTTTCTTT
TRBD2 | many | TRBJ2-3 | TRBV20-1 | CSARRAGGTDTQYF | TGCAGTGCTAGAAGGGCGGGGGGAACGGATACGCAGTATTTT
. | . | TRBJ1-4 | TRBV6-5 | CASRSTYTNEKLFF | TGTGCCAGCAGGTCAACGTACACTAATGAAAAACTGTTTTTT
. | few | TRBJ1-1 | TRBV6-1 | CASSVMADTEAFF | TGTGCCAGCAGCGTCATGGCAGACACTGAAGCTTTCTTT
. | many | TRBJ2-3 | TRBV7-9 | CASSPSTSTDTQYF | TGTGCCAGCAGCCCATCTACTAGCACAGATACGCAGTATTTT
TRBD1 | many | TRBJ1-4 | TRBV5-1 | CASSTTGEDEKLFF | TGCGCCAGCAGCACAACAGGGGAGGATGAAAAACTGTTTTTT